The clone carrying this T cell receptor beta chain was observed many times. Exclusion criteria comprised uncontrolled infection, other autoimmune disease, pregnancy or lactation. Per the germline V gene, CDR1 is SNHLY and CDR2 is FYNNEI. J lost 4 bases, V lost 2 bases, and 4 bases had no gene match. The CDR3 is 14 amino acids. These data belong to a study of T cells in Graves' hyperthyroidism and ophthalmopathy. Regions amplified from RNA transcripts were the TCR beta CDR3 regions. The HTBI set primed first-round TCR CDR3 RT-PCR. One entry per CDR3 protein, called by TCRdb with MiXCR from the multiplex PCR reads. The table has 640,000 or so distinct CDR3 sequences, over 12% seen once.

Sequences were obtained from blood. V usage is TRBV2 and J usage is TRBJ2-7, with 8 bases lining up with TRBD1. This receptor was obtained from a woman between 18 and 29 years old with Graves' ophthalmopathy. This chain's CDR3 is CASSEQGARYEQYF. For the CDR3, the DNA is TGTGCCAGCAGTGAACAGGGGGCTAGATACGAGCAGTACTTC.